The text below deals with one T cell receptor beta chain. The antigen is not known. Germline values: CDR1 MNHEY, CDR2 SMNVEV (reference sequence). The CDR3 runs to 15 residues. Trimming removed 2 bases from V and 2 bases from J, with 12 bases in between. The sample is drawn from a study of shared clonotypes between healthy human individuals. Study-wide points: Shared clonotypes: about 5.3% naive CD4, about 3.5% naive CD8, 2.3% memory CD4, 0.4% to 0.45% memory CD8.

Only in-frame clones appear in the TCRdb table, and some are missing; sequencing was by immunoSEQ multiplex PCR. The table includes 2 million to 2.5 million clones, more than 80% detected once. The chain joins TRBV27 to TRBJ1-2; D unresolved. The TCR comes from a man aged 18 to 35 in good health. Some clones in this sample may be carry-over from other donors' samples. The material sequenced was naive CD4+ T cells from PBMCs. Noted subset: CD45RA+ positively selected. In DNA form, the CDR3 reads TGTGCCAGCAGTTTACTCCGGGGAGCAAACTATGGCTACACCTTC. It yields the protein CASSLLRGANYGYTF.